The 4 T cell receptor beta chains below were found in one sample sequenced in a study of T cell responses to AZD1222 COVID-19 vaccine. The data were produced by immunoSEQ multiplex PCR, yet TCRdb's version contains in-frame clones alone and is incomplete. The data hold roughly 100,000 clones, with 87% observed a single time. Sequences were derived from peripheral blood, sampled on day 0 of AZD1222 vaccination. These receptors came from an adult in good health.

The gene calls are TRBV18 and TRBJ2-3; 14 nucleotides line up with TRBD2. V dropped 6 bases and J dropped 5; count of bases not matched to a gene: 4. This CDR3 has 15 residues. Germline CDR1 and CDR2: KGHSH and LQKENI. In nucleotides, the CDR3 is TGTGCCAGCTCTCGGACTAGCGGGGGGCAAGATACGCAGTATTTT. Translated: CASSRTSGGQDTQYF.

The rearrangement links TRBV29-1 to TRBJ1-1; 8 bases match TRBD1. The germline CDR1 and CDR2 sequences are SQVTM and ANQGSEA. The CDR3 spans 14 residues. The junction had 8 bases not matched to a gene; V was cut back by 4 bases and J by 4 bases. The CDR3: CSVAGQGAFTEAFF. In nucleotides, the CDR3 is TGCAGCGTTGCAGGCCAGGGGGCGTTCACTGAAGCTTTCTTT.

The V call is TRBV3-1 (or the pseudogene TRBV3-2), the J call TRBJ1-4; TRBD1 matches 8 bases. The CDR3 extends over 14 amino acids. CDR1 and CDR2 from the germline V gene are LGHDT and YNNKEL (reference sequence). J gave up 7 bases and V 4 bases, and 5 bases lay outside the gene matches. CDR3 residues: CASSPQGAIEKLFF. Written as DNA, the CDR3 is TGTGCCAGCAGCCCGCAGGGGGCAATTGAAAAACTGTTTTTT.

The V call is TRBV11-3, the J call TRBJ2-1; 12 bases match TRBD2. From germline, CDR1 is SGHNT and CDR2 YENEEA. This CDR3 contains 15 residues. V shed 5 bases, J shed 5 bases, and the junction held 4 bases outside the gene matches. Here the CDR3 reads CASSPGLAGNNEQFF. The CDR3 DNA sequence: TGTGCCAGCAGCCCCGGACTAGCGGGGAACAATGAGCAGTTCTTC.